The 12 T cell receptor beta chains given below trace back to one sample, sequenced in a study of blood T cell repertoires in COVID-19. TCRdb's copy holds only in-frame clones and misses some; the assay was immunoSEQ multiplex PCR. The sample contains tens of thousands of clones, 70% to 80% of which appear only once. The specimen was peripheral blood. These receptors all come from a man between 65 and 85 years old with active or convalescent COVID-19.

This rearrangement joins TRBV2 to TRBJ2-5, with TRBD1 as a possible D gene (7 bases). CDR1 is SNHLY and CDR2 is FYNNEI in the germline V gene. The V and J ends lost 8 bases and 5 bases respectively, with 15 bases between them. CDR3 length equals 13 residues. CDR3 DNA sequence: TGTGCCAGCCTATCAGGGGGGTTGGAGACCCAGTACTTC. Amino acids: CASLSGGLETQYF.

The chain carries TRBV4-1 and TRBJ2-2, with 9 bases that match TRBD2. The junction had 5 bases not matched to a gene; V was cut back by 0 bases and J by 9 bases. The CDR3 is 15 residues long. CDR1 is MGHRA and CDR2 is YSYEKL in the germline V gene. This CDR3 reads CASSQDEASGRELFF. Here the CDR3 DNA reads TGCGCCAGCAGCCAAGATGAGGCTAGCGGGAGGGAGCTGTTTTTT.

This chain connects TRBV7-2 to TRBJ1-5, with a weak D call TRBD1 (6 bases). Germline loops: CDR1 SGHTA, CDR2 FQGNSA. The CDR3 runs to 11 residues. V was cut by 4 bases and J by 12 bases, with 10 bases left in between. In DNA form, the CDR3 reads TGTGCCAGCAGCTGGGGAGGGGGCCAGCATTTT. This gives the protein CASSWGGGQHF.

This clone has only a few counts. The chain recombines TRBV5-1 with TRBJ2-3, with 10 bases matching TRBD2. The junction had 5 bases not matched to a gene; V was cut back by 4 bases and J by 3 bases. The V gene's germline CDR1 is SGHRS and CDR2 YFSETQ. This CDR3 is built from 15 residues. The CDR3 here is CASSLAGVVTDTQYF. The CDR3 DNA is TGCGCCAGCAGCCTAGCGGGGGTAGTGACAGATACGCAGTATTTT.

The chain links TRBV18 to TRBJ1-1; D possibly corresponds to TRBD1 (6 bases). CDR3 length equals 13 residues. Germline V CDR1 and CDR2: KGHSH, LQKENI. V lost 6 bases, J lost 1 base, and 9 bases lay in between. The CDR3 protein is CASSQTGNTEAFF. The CDR3 DNA follows: TGTGCCAGCTCTCAGACAGGGAACACTGAAGCTTTCTTT.

The chain has TRBV7-2 and TRBJ1-5; no firm D call. Between the trimmed V and J ends, which lost 1 base and 0 bases, there was a span of 10 bases. The CDR3 covers 16 residues. The germline CDR1 and CDR2 sequences are SGHTA and FQGNSA. CDR3 loop: CASSLEPRHSNQPQHF. For the CDR3, the DNA is TGTGCCAGCAGCTTAGAGCCCAGGCATAGCAATCAGCCCCAGCATTTT.

The rearrangement joins TRBV3-1 (or the pseudogene TRBV3-2) to TRBJ2-3; D may be TRBD2 (5 bases). The length of the CDR3 is 15 residues. Germline values: CDR1 LGHDT, CDR2 YNNKEL (reference sequence). V gave up 2 bases and J gave up 7 bases, with 16 bases separating them. The CDR3 DNA reads TGTGCCAGCAGCCAAAAGGACTCCCGATTCCATACGCAGTATTTT. This translates into CASSQKDSRFHTQYF.

This chain joins TRBV6-1 and TRBJ2-2; TRBD1 is a possible D gene (7 bases). CDR3 length: 16 amino acids. Germline lookup yields CDR1 MNHNS and CDR2 SASEGT. Trimming stripped 2 bases from V and 6 bases from J, with 16 bases between. For the CDR3, the DNA is TGTGCCAGCAGTGAACGCGGGACAGAAATCGCCGGGGAGCTGTTTTTT. This gives the protein CASSERGTEIAGELFF.

The chain links TRBV28 to TRBJ2-2; 9 bases map to TRBD2. Per germline, CDR1 MDHEN and CDR2 SYDVKM. V gave up 6 bases and J gave up 0 bases; unmatched junction bases: 2. CDR3 length equals 15 residues. The CDR3 DNA reads as TGTGCCAGCAGCCGACTAGCGGCGAACACCGGGGAGCTGTTTTTT. This encodes CASSRLAANTGELFF.

The chain joins TRBV28 to TRBJ2-1; D gene unclear. Deletions cut 5 bases from V and 5 bases from J, with 16 bases between. Germline V gene sequence: CDR1 MDHEN, CDR2 SYDVKM. CDR3 length: 15 residues. The CDR3 protein is CASSAPAAVDNEQFF. DNA of the CDR3: TGTGCCAGCAGTGCTCCGGCGGCTGTCGACAATGAGCAGTTCTTC. Full variable domain (outside the CDR3, taken from reference TRBV28 and TRBJ2-1): DVKVTQSSRYLVKRTGEKVFLECVQDMDHENMFWYRQDPGLGLRLIYFSYDVKMKEKGDIPEGYSVSREKKERFSLILESASTNQTSMYLCASSAPAAVDNEQFFGPGTRLTVL.

V is TRBV5-5 and J is TRBJ1-2, with TRBD1 identical over 10 bases. This CDR3 is built from 16 residues. V trimming: 2 bases; J trimming: 5 bases; junction bases outside the gene matches: 9. The V gene's germline CDR1 is SGHKS and CDR2 YYEKEE (reference sequence). The CDR3 sequence: CASSLMGQGNGYGYTF. In nucleotides, the CDR3 is TGTGCCAGCAGCTTAATGGGACAGGGGAATGGATATGGCTACACCTTC.

The chain employs TRBV18 and TRBJ1-4; D gene uncertain. Trimming took 1 base from V and 4 from J, leaving 13 bases between them. The CDR3 runs to 16 residues. Germline V gene data show CDR1 as KGHSH and CDR2 as LQKENI. DNA of the CDR3: TGTGCCAGCTCACCACAGAGAGCGGGGAATAATGAAAAACTGTTTTTT. Its protein is CASSPQRAGNNEKLFF.